These 2 T cell receptor beta chains originate from one sample sequenced in a study of CD8+ T cells in alopecia areata. Treatment meaning: oral pan-JAK inhibitor, 5-10 mg twice daily. It was cDNA, reverse transcribed from extracted RNA, that served as the sequencing template. Profiled with immunoSEQ multiplex PCR; TCRdb holds only in-frame clones, not every one. The sample yields around 270,000 clones, nearly 60% seen once. The sample here was CD4+ T cells sorted from blood, taken at week 24, from a patient treated with tofacitinib. These receptors were obtained from a human donor with alopecia areata.

This chain joins TRBV7-8 and TRBJ2-6; D remains ambiguous. The CDR3 covers 15 residues. V was pared by 4 bases and J by 0 bases, with 7 bases between. The V gene's germline CDR1 is SGHVS and CDR2 FQNEAQ. The CDR3 DNA reads as TGTGCCAGCAGCTGGGCACACTCTGGGGCCAACGTCCTGACTTTC. This gives the protein CASSWAHSGANVLTF.

This chain links TRBV28 with TRBJ2-3; D is perhaps TRBD2 (5 bases). Germline V gene lookup returns CDR1 MDHEN and CDR2 SYDVKM. This CDR3 is 19 amino acids long. Deletions cut 7 bases from V and 1 base from J, with 27 bases between. CDR3 DNA sequence: TGTGCCAGCAACTGGGGTCGGGAAGGCACCCACCTTCGCACAGATACGCAGTATTTT. Its protein is CASNWGREGTHLRTDTQYF.